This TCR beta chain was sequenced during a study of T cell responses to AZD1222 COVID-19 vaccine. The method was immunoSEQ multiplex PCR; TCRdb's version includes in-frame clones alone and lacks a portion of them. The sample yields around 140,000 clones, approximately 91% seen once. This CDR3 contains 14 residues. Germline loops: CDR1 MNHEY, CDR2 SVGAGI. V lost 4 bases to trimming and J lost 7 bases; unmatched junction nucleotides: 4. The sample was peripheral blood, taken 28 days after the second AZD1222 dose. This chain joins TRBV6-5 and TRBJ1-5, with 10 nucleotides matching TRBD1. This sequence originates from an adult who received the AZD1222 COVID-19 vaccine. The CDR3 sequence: CASSSGQGRQPQHF. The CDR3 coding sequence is TGTGCCAGCAGTTCGGGACAGGGGCGGCAGCCCCAGCATTTT.